These T cell receptor beta chains were read from a single sample in a study of blood T cell repertoires in COVID-19. The protocol was immunoSEQ multiplex PCR, while the TCRdb copy is restricted to in-frame clones and leaves out a portion. This sample has some 140,000 clones, with 70% to 85% found just once. Material for sequencing was peripheral blood. The receptors were gathered from an older woman with acute or convalescent COVID-19. Both conserved end residues are part of each CDR3. D genes are given only for firm matches. Expanded clones are given a class, and other clones once, few, many or no size at all.

v_call,j_call,clone_size,d_call,cdr3_aa,cdr3_nt
TRBV29-1,TRBJ1-1,.,TRBD1,CSVGVGGRGTEAFF,TGCAGCGTTGGGGTAGGGGGCAGGGGCACTGAAGCTTTCTTT
TRBV11-2,TRBJ2-7,.,TRBD1,CASSLGTGEYEQYF,TGTGCCAGCAGCTTAGGAACAGGGGAGTACGAGCAGTACTTC
TRBV24-1,TRBJ1-4,.,TRBD1,CATSEGQGKPNEKLFF,TGTGCCACCAGTGAGGGACAGGGGAAGCCTAATGAAAAACTGTTTTTT
TRBV19,TRBJ1-5,.,.,CASSTLSGLNQPQHF,TGTGCCAGTAGTACTTTATCGGGACTTAATCAGCCCCAGCATTTT
TRBV5-1,TRBJ1-2,.,.,CASSLGGTNGYTF,TGCGCCAGCAGCTTGGGGGGCACGAATGGCTACACCTTC
TRBV6-5,TRBJ1-3,.,.,CASTPFPQSGNTIYF,TGTGCCAGCACCCCCTTCCCCCAGTCTGGAAACACCATATATTTT
TRBV5-6,TRBJ1-2,once,.,CASSPLRQDYGYTF,TGTGCCAGCAGCCCCCTCAGACAAGACTATGGCTACACCTTC
TRBV28,TRBJ1-1,.,TRBD1,CASSLRTGNYFMNTEAFF,TGTGCCAGCAGTCTCCGGACAGGCAATTACTTCATGAACACTGAAGCTTTCTTT
TRBV3-1/TRBV3-2,TRBJ1-2,.,.,CASSTSERANYGYTF,TGTGCCAGCAGCACCAGCGAGAGAGCTAACTATGGCTACACCTTC
TRBV28,TRBJ1-2,.,TRBD1,CASSSATGIWYGYTF,TGTGCCAGCAGTTCCGCGACAGGGATTTGGTATGGCTACACCTTC
TRBV20-1,TRBJ1-2,.,.,CSAQVDYGYTF,TGCAGTGCGCAGGTGGACTATGGCTACACCTTC
TRBV5-1,TRBJ1-2,.,TRBD1,CASSFGGTGADGYTF,TGCGCCAGCAGCTTCGGCGGGACAGGGGCAGATGGCTACACCTTC
TRBV2,TRBJ1-5,few,.,CASSEVRRQGGQPQHF,TGTGCCAGCAGTGAAGTCCGACGGCAGGGAGGGCAGCCCCAGCATTTT
TRBV20-1,TRBJ1-3,.,.,CSADKSNTIYF,TGCAGTGCCGACAAGTCAAACACCATATATTTT
TRBV11-2,TRBJ1-1,.,TRBD1,CASSVRGWTGLNTEAFF,TGTGCCAGCAGCGTCCGTGGGTGGACAGGGCTGAACACTGAAGCTTTCTTT
TRBV28,TRBJ2-3,.,.,CASSSSERADTQYF,TGTGCCAGCAGCTCGTCCGAGCGGGCGGATACGCAGTATTTT
TRBV7-9,TRBJ2-2,.,.,CASSRAYGELFF,TGTGCCAGCAGCCGAGCCTACGGGGAGCTGTTTTTT
TRBV9,TRBJ2-3,.,TRBD2,CASSVGVGLAGGTQYF,TGTGCCAGCAGCGTAGGAGTAGGACTAGCGGGGGGGACGCAGTATTTT
TRBV6-5,TRBJ1-1,.,.,CASIRDSYGDTEAFF,TGTGCCAGCATTCGGGACTCCTACGGGGACACTGAAGCTTTCTTT